Each of the 8 T cell receptor beta chains below was sequenced from the same sample in a study of cytomegalovirus exposure and HLA in healthy donors. The PCR used 60 Vbeta and 13 Jbeta primers. TCRdb keeps only in-frame clones here, not all; method: immunoSEQ multiplex PCR. The data hold 200,000 or so clones, with 82% observed a single time. The sequenced sample was PBMCs. The source of these receptors is a woman aged 45-65 years in good health and CMV-seropositive.

The chain carries TRBV7-9 and TRBJ2-1; a possible D gene is TRBD2 (5 bases). From germline, CDR1 is SEHNR and CDR2 FQNEAQ (reference sequence). This CDR3 region has 17 residues. Trimming cost V 5 bases and J 6 bases, with 23 bases left between them. CDR3 in DNA: TGTGCCAGCAGCCGCCCCTCAGCGGACCTCTCTCTCAATGAGCAGTTCTTC. This gives the protein CASSRPSADLSLNEQFF.

The V call is TRBV10-1, the J call TRBJ2-3, with D perhaps TRBD1 (6 bases). This CDR3 spans 13 amino acids. Germline values: CDR1 WNHNN, CDR2 SYGVQD (reference sequence). V was cut by 5 bases and J by 4 bases, with 10 bases left in between. The CDR3 bases are TGCGCCAGCAGTTCTCAGGGGTCAGATACGCAGTATTTT. Amino acid sequence: CASSSQGSDTQYF.

V and J are TRBV2 and TRBJ1-5, with TRBD1 matching 9 bases. This CDR3 is built from 14 residues. Per the germline V gene, CDR1 is SNHLY and CDR2 is FYNNEI. V gave up 5 bases and J gave up 6 bases; unmatched junction bases: 5. The CDR3 coding sequence is TGTGCCAGCAGTTGGGACAGGGAACGTCAGCCCCAGCATTTT. It encodes CASSWDRERQPQHF. The entire variable domain, with the rest obtained from reference TRBV2 and TRBJ1-5, is as follows: EPEVTQTPSHQVTQMGQEVILRCVPISNHLYFYWYRQILGQKVEFLVSFYNNEISEKSEIFDDQFSVERPDGSNFTLKIRSTKLEDSAMYFCASSWDRERQPQHFGDGTRLSIL.

The rearrangement joins TRBV5-8 to TRBJ2-7, with 11 nucleotides matching TRBD2. Germline V gene sequence: CDR1 SGHTS, CDR2 YDEGEE. J gave up 5 bases and V 4 bases, and 8 bases lay outside the gene matches. This CDR3 is built from 15 residues. The CDR3 spells CASSGELAGENEQYF. In DNA, the CDR3 is TGTGCCAGCAGCGGAGAACTAGCGGGAGAAAACGAGCAGTACTTC.

The chain combines TRBV10-3 with TRBJ2-2; TRBD1 agrees at 7 bases. Germline CDR1 is ENHRY and CDR2 is SYGVKD. The trim removed 8 bases at V and 6 bases at J, leaving 9 bases unmatched. This CDR3 is built from 14 residues. This chain's CDR3 is CAIRGAGGAGELFF. The CDR3 DNA reads as TGTGCCATCCGGGGAGCAGGGGGTGCCGGGGAGCTGTTTTTT.

The sample holds a few counts of this clone. The gene calls are TRBV18 and TRBJ2-1; possible D gene TRBD2, 7 bases. The CDR3 loop spans 17 amino acids. V was pared by 3 bases and J by 0 bases, with 15 bases between. The germline CDR1 and CDR2 sequences are KGHSH and LQKENI. In DNA form, the CDR3 reads TGTGCCAGCTCACCTCGAGGGGGGGTCGGCTCCTACAATGAGCAGTTCTTC. Protein: CASSPRGGVGSYNEQFF.

This clone came up a few times. The chain links TRBV2 to TRBJ2-1; tentatively, D is TRBD1 (6 bases). The CDR3 has 14 amino acids. Trimming stripped 7 bases from V and 3 bases from J, with 13 bases between. Germline assignment: CDR1 SNHLY and CDR2 FYNNEI. The CDR3 protein is CASTKLGGYNEQFF. The CDR3 DNA reads as TGTGCCAGCACCAAATTAGGGGGCTACAATGAGCAGTTCTTC.

This clone has just one count. In nucleotides, the CDR3 is TGTGCCAGCAGCTTAGATTCAGGGTACAATGAGCAGTTCTTC. This translates into CASSLDSGYNEQFF. This sequence joins TRBV11-2 and TRBJ2-1, with D possibly being TRBD1 (5 bases). Germline V gene sequence: CDR1 SGHAT, CDR2 FQNNGV. V dropped 0 bases and J dropped 4 bases, with 7 bases sitting between them. The length of the CDR3 is 14 residues.